This entry lists 6 T cell receptor beta chains sequenced from one sample in a study of blood T cell repertoires in COVID-19 (dated by TCRdb to about 2020). To prepare the library, the immunoSEQ multiplex PCR assay was applied. The table was pulled from immuneACCESS by TCRdb, which kept in-frame rearrangements only. Such tables lose some clones; where checked, under half of the loss comes from unresolved V genes, and the rest has no known cause. In all, the sample holds fewer than 700,000 clones, and 85% to 90% of those were seen once. The biggest ten clones account for under 8.5% of the sample. Sequencing was carried out using peripheral blood. The receptors come from a woman between 50 and 59 years old with COVID-19, enrolled during active disease.

The chain carries TRBV6-5 and TRBJ1-1; no definite D call. Trimming cost V 3 bases and J 5 bases, with 4 bases left between them. Per germline, CDR1 MNHEY and CDR2 SVGAGI. The CDR3 totals 11 residues. The CDR3 DNA reads as TGTGCCAGCAGTTATAAAACTGAAGCTTTCTTT. It translates to CASSYKTEAFF.

This clone has more than one count but fewer than ten. The chain uses TRBV12-5 and TRBJ2-7; D is possibly TRBD1 (5 bases). The CDR3 consists of 13 residues. Germline V gene sequence: CDR1 LGHNT, CDR2 FRNRAP. Trimming left V 6 bases short and J 2 bases short, with 11 bases between. CDR3: CASGPDSPYEQYF. Written as DNA, the CDR3 is TGTGCTAGTGGACCTGACAGTCCCTACGAGCAGTACTTC.

This clone turned up a few times. This chain links TRBV7-9 with TRBJ1-3, with a weak D call TRBD1 (5 bases). V lost 5 bases and J 0 bases, leaving 11 bases between the germline ends. The CDR3 runs 15 residues. Germline loops: CDR1 SEHNR, CDR2 FQNEAQ (reference sequence). The DNA of the CDR3 is TGTGCCAGCAGCCCGGACACGAGCTCTGGAAACACCATATATTTT. Amino acid sequence: CASSPDTSSGNTIYF.

V gene TRBV5-6 combines with J gene TRBJ1-6; possible D gene TRBD1, 6 bases. CDR3 size: 17 residues. The V end was cut by 4 bases, the J end by 0 bases, with 14 bases between. Germline assignment: CDR1 SGHDT and CDR2 YYEEEE. The CDR3 reads CASSRGWGHSYNSPLHF. CDR3 DNA sequence: TGTGCCAGCAGCAGGGGGTGGGGTCACTCCTATAATTCACCCCTCCACTTT.

V is TRBV7-2 and J is TRBJ1-2; D may be TRBD1 (5 bases). Trimming pared 5 bases from V and 4 bases from J, leaving 20 bases between. In germline, CDR1 is SGHTA, CDR2 FQGNSA. This CDR3 comprises 16 residues. The CDR3 sequence is CASSPKTVTTFYGYTF. Here the CDR3 DNA reads TGTGCCAGCAGCCCCAAGACAGTGACAACTTTCTATGGCTACACCTTC.

The gene calls are TRBV28 and TRBJ2-3, with 14 nucleotides matching TRBD2. Per germline, CDR1 MDHEN and CDR2 SYDVKM. The CDR3 runs to 16 residues. V dropped 5 bases and J dropped 6; count of bases not matched to a gene: 7. The CDR3 here is CASSPLRLAGGDTQYF. CDR3 in DNA: TGTGCCAGCAGTCCCCTGAGACTAGCGGGGGGGGATACGCAGTATTTT. The entire variable domain, with the rest obtained from reference TRBV28 and TRBJ2-3, is as follows: DVKVTQSSRYLVKRTGEKVFLECVQDMDHENMFWYRQDPGLGLRLIYFSYDVKMKEKGDIPEGYSVSREKKERFSLILESASTNQTSMYLCASSPLRLAGGDTQYFGPGTRLTVL.